Listed below are T cell receptor beta chains from one sample, sequenced in a study of shared clonotypes between healthy human individuals. Profiling relied on immunoSEQ multiplex PCR, and the TCRdb table lists in-frame clones only, not all of them. Here the sample spans under 850,000 clones, approximately 92% being singletons. Sequencing input: naive CD8+ T cells sorted from blood. All receptors derive from a man aged 25 to 40 in good health. CDR3s include the opening cysteine and the closing phenylalanine or tryptophan. The D gene is left open where the match is weak. Not every row has a clone size; where given, it reads once, few, many or a size class.

v_gene: TRBV30; abundance: once; d_gene: NA; j_gene: TRBJ2-1; CDR3nt: TGTGCCTGGAGTGTTCTAAGAATCGGGGATGAGCAGTTCTTC; CDR3aa: CAWSVLRIGDEQFF
v_gene: TRBV7-2; abundance: NA; d_gene: TRBD2; j_gene: TRBJ2-2; CDR3nt: TGTGCCAGCAGCTTGAGGACTAGCGGGTCGAACACCGGGGAGCTGTTTTTT; CDR3aa: CASSLRTSGSNTGELFF
v_gene: TRBV5-4; abundance: NA; d_gene: NA; j_gene: TRBJ2-1; CDR3nt: TGTGCCAGCAGCTTGGCAGGGGCTTACAATGAGCAGTTCTTC; CDR3aa: CASSLAGAYNEQFF
v_gene: TRBV6-5; abundance: NA; d_gene: NA; j_gene: TRBJ2-7; CDR3nt: TGTGCCAGCAGTTACTTTCTGGCAGGGGAGAGCCCGGAGCAGTACTTC; CDR3aa: CASSYFLAGESPEQYF
v_gene: TRBV27; abundance: NA; d_gene: NA; j_gene: TRBJ2-3; CDR3nt: TGTGCCAGCAGTCCGATAGAGGGTACGCAGTATTTT; CDR3aa: CASSPIEGTQYF
v_gene: TRBV10-1; abundance: NA; d_gene: NA; j_gene: TRBJ1-1; CDR3nt: TGCGCCAGCAGTGACCGTTGGGGCACTGAAGCTTTCTTT; CDR3aa: CASSDRWGTEAFF
v_gene: TRBV7-9; abundance: NA; d_gene: NA; j_gene: TRBJ2-5; CDR3nt: TGTGCCAGCAGCTTACCGGGACGAGAAGAGACCCAGTACTTC; CDR3aa: CASSLPGREETQYF
v_gene: TRBV28; abundance: NA; d_gene: TRBD1; j_gene: TRBJ1-5; CDR3nt: TGTGCCAGCCGCTCCGGCAGGGACAGAAATCAGCCCCAGCATTTT; CDR3aa: CASRSGRDRNQPQHF
v_gene: TRBV7-9; abundance: NA; d_gene: TRBD1; j_gene: TRBJ2-4; CDR3nt: TGTGCCAGCAGCTTCCCGGAAGGGGGCGCAGAAAACATTCAGTACTTC; CDR3aa: CASSFPEGGAENIQYF
v_gene: TRBV4-2; abundance: NA; d_gene: NA; j_gene: TRBJ2-7; CDR3nt: TGTGCCAGCAGCCAAGAGTCGGAATCTTCCTACGAGCAGTACTTC; CDR3aa: CASSQESESSYEQYF